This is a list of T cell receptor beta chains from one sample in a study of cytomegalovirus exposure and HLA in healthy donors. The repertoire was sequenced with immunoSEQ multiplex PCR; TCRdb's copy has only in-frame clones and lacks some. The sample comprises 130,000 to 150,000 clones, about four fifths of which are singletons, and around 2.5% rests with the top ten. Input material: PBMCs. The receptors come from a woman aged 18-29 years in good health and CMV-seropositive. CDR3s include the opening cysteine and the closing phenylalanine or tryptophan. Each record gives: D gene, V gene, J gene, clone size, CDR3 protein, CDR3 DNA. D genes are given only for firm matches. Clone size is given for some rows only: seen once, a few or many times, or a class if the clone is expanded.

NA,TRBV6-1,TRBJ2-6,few,CASSPQGMVANVLTF,TGTGCCAGCAGTCCACAGGGCATGGTGGCCAACGTCCTGACTTTC
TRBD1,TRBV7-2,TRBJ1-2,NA,CASSDRVSYGYTF,TGTGCCAGCAGCGACAGGGTGTCCTATGGCTACACCTTC
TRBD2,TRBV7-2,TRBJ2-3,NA,CASTTASGRTDTQYF,TGTGCCAGCACTACTGCTAGCGGACGCACAGATACGCAGTATTTT
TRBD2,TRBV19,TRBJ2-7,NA,CASSTLAGLSSYEQYF,TGTGCCAGTAGTACCTTAGCGGGGCTAAGTTCCTACGAGCAGTACTTC
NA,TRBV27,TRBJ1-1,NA,CASRGAANTEAFF,TGTGCCAGCAGAGGGGCGGCGAACACTGAAGCTTTCTTT
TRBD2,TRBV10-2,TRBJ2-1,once,CASSGLAGTYNEQFF,TGCGCCAGCAGCGGACTAGCGGGGACCTACAATGAGCAGTTCTTC
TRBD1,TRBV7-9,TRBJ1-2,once,CASSTGQGGGYTF,TGTGCCAGCAGCACCGGACAGGGTGGTGGCTACACCTTC
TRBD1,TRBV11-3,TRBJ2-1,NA,CASSMGDSPYNEQFF,TGTGCCAGCAGCATGGGGGACAGCCCCTACAATGAGCAGTTCTTC
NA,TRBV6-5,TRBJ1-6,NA,CASSYQWADYNSPLHF,TGTGCCAGCAGTTACCAATGGGCCGACTATAATTCACCCCTCCACTTT
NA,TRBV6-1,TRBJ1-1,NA,CASSESGGTEAFF,TGTGCCAGCAGTGAATCGGGGGGCACTGAAGCTTTCTTT
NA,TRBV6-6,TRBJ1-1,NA,CASSFTGGNTEAFF,TGTGCCAGCAGTTTTACCGGGGGAAACACTGAAGCTTTCTTT
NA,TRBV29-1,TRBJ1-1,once,CSVRPGGSF,TGCAGCGTCCGCCCGGGGGGGAGTTTT
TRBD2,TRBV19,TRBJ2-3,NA,CASRLAGDTQYF,TGTGCCAGTAGACTAGCGGGAGATACGCAGTATTTT
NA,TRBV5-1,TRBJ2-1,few,CASSLKQGRNEQFF,TGCGCCAGCAGCTTGAAACAGGGTAGAAATGAGCAGTTCTTC
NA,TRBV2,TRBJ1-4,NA,CASRGITGPATNEKLFF,TGTGCCAGCAGGGGTATAACAGGGCCGGCAACTAATGAAAAACTGTTTTTT
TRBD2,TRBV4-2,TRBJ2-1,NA,CASSPEPSGGYNEQFF,TGTGCCAGCAGCCCCGAACCTAGCGGGGGTTACAATGAGCAGTTCTTC
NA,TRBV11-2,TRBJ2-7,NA,CASSLAGVGAYEQYF,TGTGCCAGCAGCTTGGCAGGGGTAGGGGCCTACGAGCAGTACTTC
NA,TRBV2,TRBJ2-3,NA,CASSPQATDTQYF,TGTGCCAGCAGTCCCCAGGCCACAGATACGCAGTATTTT
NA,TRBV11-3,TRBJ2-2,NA,CASSSSTSTGELFF,TGTGCCAGCAGCTCCTCGACAAGCACCGGGGAGCTGTTTTTT
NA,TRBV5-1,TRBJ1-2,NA,CASSLGSGGVVSYGYTF,TGCGCCAGCAGCTTGGGGAGCGGAGGGGTAGTGAGTTATGGCTACACCTTC
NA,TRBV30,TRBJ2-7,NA,CAWRPGGYEQYF,TGTGCCTGGAGACCCGGGGGCTACGAGCAGTACTTC
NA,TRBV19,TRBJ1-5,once,CASNQGTQPQHF,TGTGCCAGCAACCAGGGGACCCAGCCCCAGCATTTT
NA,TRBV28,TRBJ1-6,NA,CASRGGNSPLHF,TGTGCCAGCAGGGGGGGGAATTCACCCCTCCACTTT
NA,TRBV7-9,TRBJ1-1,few,CASRPKVRLGAEAFF,TGTGCCAGCAGGCCCAAAGTCAGGCTCGGGGCTGAAGCTTTCTTT
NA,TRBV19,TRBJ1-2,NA,CASSTGQVIRYGYTF,TGTGCCAGTAGTACTGGTCAGGTGATTCGGTATGGCTACACCTTC
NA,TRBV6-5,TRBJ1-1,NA,CASSQLSGRSMEAFF,TGTGCCAGCAGCCAACTCTCAGGGAGGAGTATGGAAGCTTTCTTT
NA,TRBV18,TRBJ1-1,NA,CASSPPQGMNTEAFF,TGTGCCAGCTCACCACCGCAGGGTATGAACACTGAAGCTTTCTTT
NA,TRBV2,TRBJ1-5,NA,CASWSGDQPQHF,TGTGCCAGCTGGAGCGGGGATCAGCCCCAGCATTTT
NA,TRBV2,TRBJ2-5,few,CASSHEGSGVETQYF,TGTGCCAGCAGCCACGAGGGAAGTGGGGTAGAGACCCAGTACTTC
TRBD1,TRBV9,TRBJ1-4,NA,CASSVLGTGREDEKLFF,TGTGCCAGCAGCGTCCTCGGGACAGGGAGGGAAGATGAAAAACTGTTTTTT
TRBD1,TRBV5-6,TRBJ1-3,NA,CASNQDRGNTIYF,TGTGCCAGCAACCAGGACAGGGGGAACACCATATATTTT
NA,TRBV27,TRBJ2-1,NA,CASSWRDSYNEQFF,TGTGCCAGCAGTTGGAGGGACAGCTACAATGAGCAGTTCTTC
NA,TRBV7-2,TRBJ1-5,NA,CASTFTRRGLSYSNQPQHF,TGTGCCAGCACCTTTACGCGGAGGGGACTTTCCTATAGCAATCAGCCCCAGCATTTT
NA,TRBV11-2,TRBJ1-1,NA,CASSSGRGWENTEAFF,TGTGCCAGCAGCTCAGGGAGGGGATGGGAGAACACTGAAGCTTTCTTT
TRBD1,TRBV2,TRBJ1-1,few,CASRRTGLYPGTEAFF,TGTGCCAGCAGAAGGACAGGGCTCTACCCCGGTACTGAAGCTTTCTTT
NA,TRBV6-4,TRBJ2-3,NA,CASSDSGDTDTQYF,TGTGCCAGCAGTGATTCAGGGGACACAGATACGCAGTATTTT
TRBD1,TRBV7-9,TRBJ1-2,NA,CASSLPGQGGGYTF,TGTGCCAGCAGCTTACCCGGACAGGGTGGTGGCTACACCTTC
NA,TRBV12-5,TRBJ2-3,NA,CASGLVRKIGGPDADTQYF,TGTGCTAGTGGTTTGGTAAGGAAAATAGGAGGACCTGATGCAGATACGCAGTATTTT
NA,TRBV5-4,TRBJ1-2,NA,CASSLTGSSGYTF,TGTGCCAGCAGCTTGACTGGGAGTAGTGGCTACACCTTC
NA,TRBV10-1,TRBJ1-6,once,CASSDKWGSPLHF,TGCGCCAGCAGTGATAAGTGGGGCTCACCCCTCCACTTT
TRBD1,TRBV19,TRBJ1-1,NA,CASSTHRQGEAFF,TGTGCCAGTAGTACCCACAGACAGGGTGAAGCTTTCTTT
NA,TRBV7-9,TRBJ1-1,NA,CASSLRQENTEAFF,TGTGCCAGCAGCCTCCGACAGGAGAACACTGAAGCTTTCTTT
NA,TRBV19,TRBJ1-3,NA,CASSTLGSSGNTIYF,TGTGCCAGTAGCACCCTGGGGAGCTCTGGAAACACCATATATTTT
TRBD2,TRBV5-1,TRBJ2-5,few,CASSDEGTSARSQYF,TGCGCCAGCAGCGATGAGGGGACTAGCGCAAGGTCACAGTACTTC
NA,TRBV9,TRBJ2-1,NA,CASSVVGGNIGEQFF,TGTGCCAGCAGCGTAGTGGGGGGTAATATAGGGGAGCAGTTCTTC
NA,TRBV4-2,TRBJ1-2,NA,CASSHREAGGYTF,TGTGCCAGCAGCCACCGGGAGGCAGGCGGCTACACCTTC
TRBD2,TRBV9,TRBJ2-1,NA,CASSVISGGARHSEQFF,TGTGCCAGCAGCGTTATTAGCGGGGGGGCCCGTCATAGTGAGCAGTTCTTC
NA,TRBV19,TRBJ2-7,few,CASTHNRQGIYEQYF,TGTGCCAGTACCCATAATAGGCAGGGGATCTACGAGCAGTACTTC
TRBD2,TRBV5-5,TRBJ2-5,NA,CASSFRRGVMGETQYF,TGTGCCAGCAGCTTTAGGCGGGGGGTGATGGGGGAGACCCAGTACTTC
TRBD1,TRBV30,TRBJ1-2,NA,CAWTPGQGGSGYTF,TGTGCCTGGACTCCGGGACAGGGGGGCTCTGGCTACACCTTC
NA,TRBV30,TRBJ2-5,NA,CALSDNQETQYF,TGTGCCTTGTCGGACAACCAAGAGACCCAGTACTTC
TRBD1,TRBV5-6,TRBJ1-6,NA,CASSFDTGGNSPLHF,TGTGCCAGCAGCTTCGACACAGGGGGTAATTCACCCCTCCACTTT
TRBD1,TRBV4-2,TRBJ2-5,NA,CASSQVPDRGPGTQYF,TGTGCCAGCAGCCAAGTACCAGACAGGGGGCCGGGGACCCAGTACTTC
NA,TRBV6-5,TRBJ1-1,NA,CASSVQGRSTEAFF,TGTGCCAGCAGTGTTCAGGGCCGGAGCACTGAAGCTTTCTTT
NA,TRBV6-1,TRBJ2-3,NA,CASSDPPRRDTQYF,TGTGCCAGCAGTGACCCCCCTAGGAGGGATACGCAGTATTTT
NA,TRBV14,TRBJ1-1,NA,CASSQDYGGGMNTEAFF,TGTGCCAGCAGCCAAGATTACGGTGGGGGCATGAACACTGAAGCTTTCTTT
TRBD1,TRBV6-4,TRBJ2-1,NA,CASSLDREGGNEQFF,TGTGCCAGCAGCTTAGACAGGGAAGGCGGCAATGAGCAGTTCTTC
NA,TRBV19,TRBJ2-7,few,CASSIGQGLIYEQYF,TGTGCCAGTAGTATAGGGCAGGGGCTGATCTACGAGCAGTACTTC
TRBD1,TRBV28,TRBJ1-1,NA,CASSFVATRGPEAFF,TGTGCCAGCAGTTTTGTTGCAACAAGGGGGCCTGAAGCTTTCTTT